This T cell receptor beta chain comes out of a study of T cells in localized non-small cell lung cancer. Whole-study results and caveats: A median of about 52 clones ranked among the top 100 in tumor appeared in adjacent lung.

This clone is labeled medium-sized. Antigen specificity is unknown. The CDR3 is 13 amino acids. V was pared by 4 bases and J by 4 bases, with 3 bases of the junction left unmatched. The germline CDR1 and CDR2 sequences are ENHRY and SYGVKD. Data came from immunoSEQ multiplex PCR; TCRdb stores just in-frame clones and leaves some out. The top ten clones hold about a sixth of a sample with tens of thousands of clones, about 84% of them seen once. This receptor was identified in a woman aged 35-70 years with stage II squamous cell lung carcinoma. The specimen was PBMCs, collected before any cancer treatment. The chain recombines TRBV10-3 with TRBJ1-2; 7 bases agree with TRBD1. The CDR3 reads CAISAGGAYGYTF. The CDR3, as DNA: TGTGCCATCAGTGCAGGGGGGGCCTATGGCTACACCTTC.